These 21 T cell receptor beta chains were all obtained from the same sample, sequenced in a study of T cells after yellow fever vaccination. TCRdb re-called the 5' RACE reads with MiXCR, one entry per CDR3 protein. The data show about 310,000 distinct CDR3 sequences, around 3.6% seen once. This sample comprised PBMCs, obtained on the day of the yellow fever booster vaccination. Every receptor here comes from a young man who received the YFV17D yellow fever vaccine.

There are a few counts of this clonotype. The rearrangement uses TRBV28 and TRBJ2-7, with D hard to call. The CDR3 runs to 13 residues. Germline V CDR1 and CDR2: MDHEN, SYDVKM. The ends were cut back, 5 bases at V and 2 bases at J, with 10 bases in the middle. The CDR3: CASSQDGPYEQYV. CDR3 DNA sequence: TGTGCCAGCAGTCAGGACGGGCCCTACGAGCAGTACGTC.

This clonotype was detected ten times or more. V is TRBV12-3 or TRBV12-4 and J is TRBJ1-1; 8 bases line up with TRBD1. The length of the CDR3 is 14 residues. After removal of 7 bases from V and 0 bases from J, the junction contained 4 bases not matched to a gene. The CDR3 loop reads CASTLGQVNTEAFF. In DNA form, the CDR3 reads TGTGCCAGCACTTTGGGACAGGTGAACACTGAAGCTTTCTTT.

Ten or more counts support this clonotype. The chain carries TRBV10-3 and TRBJ2-3; possibly TRBD1 or TRBD2 for D (5 bases each). CDR1 is ENHRY and CDR2 is SYGVKD in the germline V gene. The CDR3 sequence is 14 residues long. Trimming took off 3 bases at V and 2 bases at J, with 9 bases between the two ends. The CDR3 spells CAISDGTVTDTQYF. CDR3 sequence (DNA): TGTGCCATCAGTGACGGGACCGTCACAGATACGCAGTATTTT.

This clonotype has a handful of counts. V is TRBV12-3 or TRBV12-4 and J is TRBJ2-2; D uncertain. The CDR3 consists of 12 residues. Trimming stripped 7 bases from V and 7 bases from J, with 10 bases between. The DNA for the CDR3 is TGTGCCAGCACCCTGTGGGGCGGGGAGCTGTTTTTT. As protein: CASTLWGGELFF.

This clonotype has only a few counts. V is TRBV18 and J is TRBJ2-1; TRBD1 matches 7 bases. V trimming: 5 bases; J trimming: 5 bases; junction bases outside the gene matches: 6. Looked up from germline, CDR1 is KGHSH and CDR2 is LQKENI. The CDR3 runs 14 residues. CDR3 sequence: CASSRDRQHNEQFF. The DNA for the CDR3 is TGTGCCAGCTCAAGGGACAGACAACACAATGAGCAGTTCTTC.

This clonotype showed up just once. The V and J genes are TRBV12-3 or TRBV12-4 and TRBJ2-3, with TRBD2 identical over 9 bases. V was clipped by 5 bases and J by 2 bases; unmatched bases: 5. This CDR3 comprises 15 residues. DNA of the CDR3: TGTGCCAGCAGTCCTCTAGCGGGGACCACAGATACGCAGTATTTT. Its protein is CASSPLAGTTDTQYF.

This clonotype was seen more than once but under ten times. CDR3 bases: TGTGCCAGCAGCATTACAGGAAGCAATCAGCCCCAGCATTTT. Translated, it gives CASSITGSNQPQHF. The chain combines TRBV6-5 with TRBJ1-5; D perhaps matches TRBD1 (5 bases). This CDR3 spans 14 amino acids. Germline CDR1 reads MNHEY; CDR2 reads SVGAGI. Trimming pared 6 bases from V and 1 base from J, leaving 10 bases between.

There are many counts of this clonotype. V gene TRBV20-1 combines with J gene TRBJ2-1; TRBD2 aligns across 14 bases. This CDR3 is built from 18 residues. The ends lost 0 bases at V and 2 bases at J; junction bases unmatched: 6. Germline values: CDR1 DFQATT, CDR2 SNEGSKA (reference sequence). CDR3 region: CSARDPGLAGDAYNEQFF. The CDR3 nucleotides read TGCAGTGCTAGAGATCCGGGACTAGCGGGGGACGCCTACAATGAGCAGTTCTTC.

Many counts were recorded for this clonotype. This chain connects TRBV4-3 to TRBJ2-1; 14 nucleotides match TRBD2. The germline gives CDR1 LGHNA, CDR2 YSLEER. With 5 bases clipped from V and 2 bases from J, the junction kept 2 bases outside the gene matches. CDR3 length: 16 amino acids. The DNA of the CDR3 is TGCGCCAGCAGCTCGACTAGCGGGGGGGCCTACAATGAGCAGTTCTTC. Translated, it gives CASSSTSGGAYNEQFF.

This clonotype was found many times. The CDR3 DNA reads as TGTGCCAGCAGTCTAGGGGGGGAAGCTTTCTTT. This translates into CASSLGGEAFF. The V call is TRBV7-9, the J call TRBJ1-1; tentatively, D is TRBD1 (6 bases). V lost 6 bases to trimming and J lost 8 bases, with 10 bases between them. The CDR3 has 11 residues. Germline CDR1 is SEHNR and CDR2 is FQNEAQ (reference sequence).

The rearrangement uses TRBV7-9 and TRBJ1-1; D uncertain. The V end was cut by 8 bases, the J end by 9 bases, with 22 bases between. This CDR3 spans 14 amino acids. The germline CDR1 and CDR2 sequences are SEHNR and FQNEAQ (reference sequence). The CDR3 sequence is CASRDATGFPKAFF. The DNA of the CDR3 is TGTGCCAGCCGTGATGCTACCGGCTTCCCTAAAGCTTTCTTT.

This clonotype was observed a handful of times. The chain is built from TRBV18 and TRBJ1-1; 11 bases are shared with TRBD1. The CDR3 contains 15 residues. V lost 4 bases, J lost 6 bases, and 7 bases stayed unmatched. The germline gives CDR1 KGHSH, CDR2 LQKENI. CDR3 bases: TGTGCCAGCTCACTCCCGGGACAGGGGGACGCTGAAGCTTTCTTT. It codes for CASSLPGQGDAEAFF.

This clonotype was recorded a few times. The V gene is TRBV7-9, the J gene TRBJ1-1; D call uncertain. The V end was cut by 1 base, the J end by 5 bases, with 20 bases between. Germline assignment: CDR1 SEHNR and CDR2 FQNEAQ (reference sequence). This CDR3 is built from 17 residues. CDR3 in amino acids: CASSLVMDPFPLTEAFF. In DNA, the CDR3 is TGTGCCAGCAGCTTAGTCATGGATCCCTTTCCCTTGACTGAAGCTTTCTTT.

This clonotype was counted at least ten times. The chain recombines TRBV5-5 with TRBJ2-7; 8 bases line up with TRBD2. From germline, CDR1 is SGHKS and CDR2 YYEKEE (reference sequence). Losses at the gene ends were 0 bases for V and 5 bases for J; bases not matched to a gene: 7. The CDR3 consists of 15 residues. Here the CDR3 reads CASSLGRGGTNEQYF. CDR3 in DNA: TGTGCCAGCAGCTTGGGACGGGGGGGCACCAACGAGCAGTACTTC.

A few counts support this clonotype. The gene calls are TRBV2 and TRBJ2-1, with D unresolved. The CDR3 contains 13 residues. Deletions cut 4 bases from V and 3 bases from J, with 7 bases between. The V gene's germline CDR1 is SNHLY and CDR2 FYNNEI. CDR3 DNA: TGTGCCAGCAGTGGGACCATCTACAATGAGCAGTTCTTC. It is translated as CASSGTIYNEQFF.

This clonotype has a count of ten or more. V gene TRBV5-1 combines with J gene TRBJ2-6; D perhaps matches TRBD1 (6 bases). V lost 4 bases, J lost 2 bases, and 13 bases lay in between. From germline, CDR1 is SGHRS and CDR2 YFSETQ. The CDR3 loop spans 16 amino acids. CDR3 bases: TGCGCCAGCAGCGTCGAACAGGGCCCTGGGGCCAACGTCCTGACTTTC. Protein sequence: CASSVEQGPGANVLTF.

V usage is TRBV4-3 and J usage is TRBJ1-1; tentatively, D is TRBD1 (5 bases). CDR3 length: 13 amino acids. Germline loops: CDR1 LGHNA, CDR2 YSLEER. V was cut by 5 bases and J by 7 bases, with 14 bases left in between. CDR3: CASSTRGWGEAFF. CDR3 sequence (DNA): TGCGCCAGCAGCACGCGGGGGTGGGGTGAAGCTTTCTTT.

This clonotype was seen a handful of times. The V gene is TRBV25-1, the J gene TRBJ2-6, with a weak D call TRBD2 (5 bases). This CDR3 spans 15 amino acids. Germline-derived CDR1 and CDR2 are MGHDK and SYGVNS. With 10 bases removed from V and 0 bases from J, the gap between germline ends came to 13 bases. In DNA form, the CDR3 reads TGTGCCACCGTGACGGGGAGCTCTGGGGCCAACGTCCTGACTTTC. Encoded protein: CATVTGSSGANVLTF.

The chain carries TRBV6-5 and TRBJ2-1; D unclear. The V gene's germline CDR1 is MNHEY and CDR2 SVGAGI. This CDR3 contains 15 residues. Trimming pared 0 bases from V and 1 base from J, leaving 7 bases between. CDR3 nucleotides: TGTGCCAGCAGTTACTCTAGGTGGTCCTACAATGAGCAGTTCTTC. It translates to CASSYSRWSYNEQFF.

This clonotype occurred many times. V is TRBV9 and J is TRBJ2-3; the D is unclear. Between the trimmed V and J ends, which lost 7 bases and 2 bases, there was a span of 14 bases. The germline gives CDR1 SGDLS, CDR2 YYNGEE. This CDR3 contains 14 residues. This CDR3 is CASPGDISTDTQYF. CDR3 bases: TGTGCCAGCCCCGGAGACATTTCCACAGATACGCAGTATTTT.

This chain connects TRBV27 to TRBJ2-2, with D perhaps TRBD1 or TRBD2 (5 bases each). Germline CDR1 is MNHEY and CDR2 is SMNVEV (reference sequence). CDR3 length equals 17 residues. Trimming cost V 1 base and J 2 bases, with 14 bases left between them. CDR3 in amino acids: CASSLFTGTPNTGELFF. Here the CDR3 DNA reads TGTGCCAGCAGTTTATTTACGGGGACCCCTAACACCGGGGAGCTGTTTTTT.